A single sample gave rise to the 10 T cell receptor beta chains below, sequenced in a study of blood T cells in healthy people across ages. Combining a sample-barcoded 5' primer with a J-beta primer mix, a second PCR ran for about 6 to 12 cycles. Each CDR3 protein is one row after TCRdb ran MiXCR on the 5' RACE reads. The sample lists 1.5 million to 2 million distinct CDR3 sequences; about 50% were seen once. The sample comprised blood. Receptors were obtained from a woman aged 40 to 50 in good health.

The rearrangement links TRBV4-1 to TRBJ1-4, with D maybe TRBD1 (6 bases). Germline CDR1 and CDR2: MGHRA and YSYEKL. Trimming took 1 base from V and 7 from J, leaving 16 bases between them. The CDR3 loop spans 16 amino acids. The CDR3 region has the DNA TGCGCCAGCAGCCAAGCGTCGGGGGGCGGTGGTGAAAAACTGTTTTTT. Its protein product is CASSQASGGGGEKLFF.

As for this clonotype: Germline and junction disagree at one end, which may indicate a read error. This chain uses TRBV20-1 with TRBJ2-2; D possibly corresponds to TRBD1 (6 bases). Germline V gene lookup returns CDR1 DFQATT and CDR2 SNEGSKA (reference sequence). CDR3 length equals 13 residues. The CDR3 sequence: CSAGTGFSGEPFF. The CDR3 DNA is TGCAGTGCTGGCACAGGGTTCTCCGGGGAGCCGTTTTTT.

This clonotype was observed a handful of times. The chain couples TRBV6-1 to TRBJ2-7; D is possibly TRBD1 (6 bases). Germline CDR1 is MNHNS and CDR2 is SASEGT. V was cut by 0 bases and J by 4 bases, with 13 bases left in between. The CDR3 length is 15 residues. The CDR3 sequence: CASSEARTVLYEQYF. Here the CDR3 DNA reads TGTGCCAGCAGTGAAGCGCGGACAGTCCTATACGAGCAGTACTTC.

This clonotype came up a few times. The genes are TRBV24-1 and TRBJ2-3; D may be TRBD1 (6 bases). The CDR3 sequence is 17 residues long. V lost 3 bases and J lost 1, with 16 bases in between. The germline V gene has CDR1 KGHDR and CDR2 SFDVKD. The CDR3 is CATSDPGTPDRTDTQYF. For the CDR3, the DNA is TGTGCCACCAGTGATCCCGGGACACCCGACCGCACAGATACGCAGTATTTT.

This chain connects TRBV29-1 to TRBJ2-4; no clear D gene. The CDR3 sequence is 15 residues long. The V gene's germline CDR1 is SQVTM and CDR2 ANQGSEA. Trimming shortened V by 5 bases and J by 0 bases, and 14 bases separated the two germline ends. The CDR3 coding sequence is TGCAGCGTTACTATCAATAAATTAGCCAAAAACATTCAGTACTTC. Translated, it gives CSVTINKLAKNIQYF.

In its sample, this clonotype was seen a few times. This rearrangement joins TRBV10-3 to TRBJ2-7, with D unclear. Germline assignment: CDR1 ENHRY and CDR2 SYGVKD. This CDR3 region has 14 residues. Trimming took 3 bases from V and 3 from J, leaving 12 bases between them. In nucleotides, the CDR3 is TGTGCCATCAGTGATGAGAGACACAACTACGAGCAGTACTTC. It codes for CAISDERHNYEQYF.

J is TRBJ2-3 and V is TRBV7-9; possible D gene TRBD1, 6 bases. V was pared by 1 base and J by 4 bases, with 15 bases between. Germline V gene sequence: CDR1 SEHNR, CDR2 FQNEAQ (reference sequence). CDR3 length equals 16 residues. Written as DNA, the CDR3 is TGTGCCAGCAGCTTAGTTCTGGGGGCGAGCGCAGATACGCAGTATTTT. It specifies CASSLVLGASADTQYF.

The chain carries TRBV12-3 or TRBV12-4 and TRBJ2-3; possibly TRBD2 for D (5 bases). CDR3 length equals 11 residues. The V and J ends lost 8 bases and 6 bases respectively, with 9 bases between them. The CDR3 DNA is TGTGCCAGCCGCAGCGGCGATACGCAGTATTTT. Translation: CASRSGDTQYF.

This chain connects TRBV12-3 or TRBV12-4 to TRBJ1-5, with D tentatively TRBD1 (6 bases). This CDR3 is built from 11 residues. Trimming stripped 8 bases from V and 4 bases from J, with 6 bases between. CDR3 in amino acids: CASGQNQPQHF. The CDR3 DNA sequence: TGTGCCAGCGGACAGAATCAGCCCCAGCATTTT.

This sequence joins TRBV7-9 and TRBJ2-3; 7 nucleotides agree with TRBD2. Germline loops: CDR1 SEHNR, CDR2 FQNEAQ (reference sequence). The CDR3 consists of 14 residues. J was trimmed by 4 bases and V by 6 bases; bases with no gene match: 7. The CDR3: CASRRRGSADTQYF. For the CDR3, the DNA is TGTGCCAGCAGGAGGCGGGGGAGCGCAGATACGCAGTATTTT.